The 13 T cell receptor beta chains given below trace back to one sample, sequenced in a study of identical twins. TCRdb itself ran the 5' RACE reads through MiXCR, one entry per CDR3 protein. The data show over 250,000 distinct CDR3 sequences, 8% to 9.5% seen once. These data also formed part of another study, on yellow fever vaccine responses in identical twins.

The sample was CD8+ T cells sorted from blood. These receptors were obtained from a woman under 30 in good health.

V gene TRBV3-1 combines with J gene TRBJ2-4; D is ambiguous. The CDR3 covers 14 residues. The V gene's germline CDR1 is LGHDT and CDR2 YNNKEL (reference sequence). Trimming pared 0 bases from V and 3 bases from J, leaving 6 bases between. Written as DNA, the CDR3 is TGTGCCAGCAGCCAAGATTTAGGCAAAAACATTCAGTACTTC. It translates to CASSQDLGKNIQYF.

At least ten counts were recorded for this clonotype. The CDR3 protein is CASSQDRLANEQYF. DNA for the CDR3: TGCGCCAGCAGCCAAGATAGGTTAGCGAACGAGCAGTACTTC. The chain carries TRBV4-3 and TRBJ2-7; tentative D call: TRBD2 (5 bases). Germline V gene sequence: CDR1 LGHNA, CDR2 YSLEER. The CDR3 runs 14 residues. V was trimmed by 0 bases and J by 5 bases, leaving 11 bases between them.

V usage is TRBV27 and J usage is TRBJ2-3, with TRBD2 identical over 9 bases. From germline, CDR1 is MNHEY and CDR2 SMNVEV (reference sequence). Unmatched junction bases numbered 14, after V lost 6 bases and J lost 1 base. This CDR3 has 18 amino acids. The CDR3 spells CASRRAGGPVWGTDTQYF. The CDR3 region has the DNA TGTGCCAGCAGGCGAGCGGGGGGTCCGGTCTGGGGCACAGATACGCAGTATTTT.

The chain's CDR3 is CSVEPTSGTPYNEQFF. CDR3 DNA sequence: TGCAGCGTTGAACCGACTAGCGGGACTCCTTACAATGAGCAGTTCTTC. The V call is TRBV29-1, the J call TRBJ2-1; 11 nucleotides line up with TRBD2. J was trimmed by 4 bases and V by 2 bases; bases with no gene match: 7. The CDR3 runs 16 residues. CDR1 and CDR2 from the germline V gene are SQVTM and ANQGSEA.

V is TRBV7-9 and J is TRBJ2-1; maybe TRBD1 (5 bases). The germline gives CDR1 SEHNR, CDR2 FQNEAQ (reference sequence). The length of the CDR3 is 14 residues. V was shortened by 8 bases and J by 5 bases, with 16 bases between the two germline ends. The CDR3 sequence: CASVTKIGDNEQFF. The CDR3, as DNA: TGTGCCAGCGTGACCAAGATAGGGGACAATGAGCAGTTCTTC.

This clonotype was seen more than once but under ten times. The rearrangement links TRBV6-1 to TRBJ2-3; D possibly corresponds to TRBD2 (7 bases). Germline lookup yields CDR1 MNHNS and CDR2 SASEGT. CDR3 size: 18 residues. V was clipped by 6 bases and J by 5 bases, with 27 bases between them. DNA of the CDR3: TGTGCCAGCAGCCACGGATGGGGGGGGGGCGAATCAGTAGATACGCAGTATTTT. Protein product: CASSHGWGGGESVDTQYF.

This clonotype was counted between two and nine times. The CDR3 is CASSRNLEGSTGELFF. As DNA, the CDR3 is TGCGCCAGCAGCCGAAACCTAGAGGGGAGCACCGGGGAGCTGTTTTTT. This rearrangement joins TRBV4-3 to TRBJ2-2; D possibly uses TRBD1 or TRBD2 (5 bases each). The CDR3 has 16 amino acids. Trimming pared 4 bases from V and 4 bases from J, leaving 16 bases between. CDR1 and CDR2 (germline): LGHNA, YSLEER.

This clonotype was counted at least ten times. Written as DNA, the CDR3 is TGTGCCACCAGTTTCTACACCGGGGAGCTGTTTTTT. Its protein product is CATSFYTGELFF. The J gene is TRBJ2-2, the V gene TRBV24-1; D unclear. Germline V lookup: CDR1 KGHDR, CDR2 SFDVKD. Trimming stripped 6 bases from V and 3 bases from J, with 4 bases between. CDR3 length: 12 amino acids.

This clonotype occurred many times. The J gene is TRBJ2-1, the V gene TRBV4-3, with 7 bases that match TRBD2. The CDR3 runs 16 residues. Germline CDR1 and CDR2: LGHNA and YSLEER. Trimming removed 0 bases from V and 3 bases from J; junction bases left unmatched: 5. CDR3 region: CASSQDRRDYYNEQFF. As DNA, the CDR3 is TGCGCCAGCAGCCAAGATCGGCGGGACTACTACAATGAGCAGTTCTTC.

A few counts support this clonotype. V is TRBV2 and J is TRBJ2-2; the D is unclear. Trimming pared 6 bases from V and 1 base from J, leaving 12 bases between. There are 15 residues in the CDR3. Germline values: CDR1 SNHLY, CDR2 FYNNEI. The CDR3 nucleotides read TGTGCCAGCAGCGACCCGACGGGGAACACCGGGGAGCTGTTTTTT. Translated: CASSDPTGNTGELFF.

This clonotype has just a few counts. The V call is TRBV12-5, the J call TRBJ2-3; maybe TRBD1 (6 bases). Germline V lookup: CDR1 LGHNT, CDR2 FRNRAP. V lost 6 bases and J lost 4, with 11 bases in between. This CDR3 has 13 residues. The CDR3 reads CASGGTTSDTQYF. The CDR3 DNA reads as TGTGCTAGTGGGGGGACAACGTCAGATACGCAGTATTTT.

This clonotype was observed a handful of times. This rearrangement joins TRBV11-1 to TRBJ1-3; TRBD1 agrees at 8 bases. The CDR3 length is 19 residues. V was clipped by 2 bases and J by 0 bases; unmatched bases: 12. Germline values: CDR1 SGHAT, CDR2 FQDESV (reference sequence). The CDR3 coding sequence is TGTGCCAGCAGCTTACGTCCCGGGACAGGATTGAGCTCTGGAAACACCATATATTTT. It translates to CASSLRPGTGLSSGNTIYF.

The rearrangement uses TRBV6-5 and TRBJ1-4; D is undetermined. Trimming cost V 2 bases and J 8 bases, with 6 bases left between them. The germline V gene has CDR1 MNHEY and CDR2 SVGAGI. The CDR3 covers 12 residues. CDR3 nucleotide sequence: TGTGCCAGCAGTTACCCGGGGGAAAAACTGTTTTTT. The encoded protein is CASSYPGEKLFF.